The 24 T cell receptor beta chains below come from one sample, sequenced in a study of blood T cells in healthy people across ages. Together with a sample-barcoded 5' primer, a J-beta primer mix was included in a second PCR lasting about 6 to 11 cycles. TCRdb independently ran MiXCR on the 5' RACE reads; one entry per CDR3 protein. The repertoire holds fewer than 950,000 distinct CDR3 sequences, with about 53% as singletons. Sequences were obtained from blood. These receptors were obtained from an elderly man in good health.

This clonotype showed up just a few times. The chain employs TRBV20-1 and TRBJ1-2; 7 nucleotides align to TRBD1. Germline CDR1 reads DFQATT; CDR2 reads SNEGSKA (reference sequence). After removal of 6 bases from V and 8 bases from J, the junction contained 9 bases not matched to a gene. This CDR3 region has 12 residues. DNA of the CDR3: TGCAGTGCCAGGGACAGCGTGGGGGGCTACACCTTC. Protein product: CSARDSVGGYTF.

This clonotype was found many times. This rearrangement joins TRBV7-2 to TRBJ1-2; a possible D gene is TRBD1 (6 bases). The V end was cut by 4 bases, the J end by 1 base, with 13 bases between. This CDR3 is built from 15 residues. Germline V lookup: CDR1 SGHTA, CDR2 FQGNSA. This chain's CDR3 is CASSWGAGNNYGYTF. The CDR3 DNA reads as TGTGCCAGCAGCTGGGGGGCAGGGAATAACTATGGCTACACCTTC.

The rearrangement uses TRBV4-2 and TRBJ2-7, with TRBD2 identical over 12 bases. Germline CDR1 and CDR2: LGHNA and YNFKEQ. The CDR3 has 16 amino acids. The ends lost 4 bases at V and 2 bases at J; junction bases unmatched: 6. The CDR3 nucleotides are TGTGCCAGCAGCCTCATGACTAGCGGGAGCCCCTACGAGCAGTACTTC. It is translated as CASSLMTSGSPYEQYF.

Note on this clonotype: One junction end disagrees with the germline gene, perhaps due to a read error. CDR3: CAGSLSEGTQFF. In DNA form, the CDR3 reads TGCGCCGGCAGCTTGTCCGAGGGGACCCAGTTCTTC. The V and J genes are TRBV5-1 and TRBJ2-1; perhaps D is TRBD1 or TRBD2 (5 bases each). This CDR3 comprises 12 residues. Germline-derived CDR1 and CDR2 are SGHRS and YFSETQ.

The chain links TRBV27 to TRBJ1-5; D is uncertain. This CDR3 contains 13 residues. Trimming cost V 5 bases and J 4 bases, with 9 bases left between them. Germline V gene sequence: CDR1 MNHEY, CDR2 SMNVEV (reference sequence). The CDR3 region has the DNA TGTGCCAGCAGTGCGACTGGGAATCAGCCCCAGCATTTT. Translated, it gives CASSATGNQPQHF.

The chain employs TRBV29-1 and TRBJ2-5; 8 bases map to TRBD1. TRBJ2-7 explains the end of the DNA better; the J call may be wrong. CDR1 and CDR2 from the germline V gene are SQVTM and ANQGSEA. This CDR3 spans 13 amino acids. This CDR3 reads CSVDAQGDHEQYF. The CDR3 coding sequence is TGCAGCGTTGACGCACAGGGGGACCACGAGCAGTACTTC.

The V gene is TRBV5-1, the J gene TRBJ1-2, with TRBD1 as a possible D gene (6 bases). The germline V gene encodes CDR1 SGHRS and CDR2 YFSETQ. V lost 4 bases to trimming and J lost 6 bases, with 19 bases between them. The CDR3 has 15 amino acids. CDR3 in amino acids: CASSPTGQSRDGYTF. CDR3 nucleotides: TGCGCCAGCAGCCCCACCGGACAGTCAAGGGATGGCTACACCTTC.

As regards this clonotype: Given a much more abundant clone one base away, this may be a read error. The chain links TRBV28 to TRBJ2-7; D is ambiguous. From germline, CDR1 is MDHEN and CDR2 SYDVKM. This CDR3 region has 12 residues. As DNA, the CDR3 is TGTGCCAGCATTTTAACCCCCTACGAGCAGTACTTC. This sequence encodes CASILTPYEQYF. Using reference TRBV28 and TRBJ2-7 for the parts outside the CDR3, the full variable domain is DVKVTQSSRYLVKRTGEKVFLECVQDMDHENMFWYRQDPGLGLRLIYFSYDVKMKEKGDIPEGYSVSREKKERFSLILESASTNQTSMYLCASILTPYEQYFGPGTRLTVT.

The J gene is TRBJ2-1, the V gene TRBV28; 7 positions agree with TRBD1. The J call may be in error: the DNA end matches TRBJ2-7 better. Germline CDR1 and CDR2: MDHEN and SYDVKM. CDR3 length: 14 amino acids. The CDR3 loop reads CASYRGPSYNEQYF. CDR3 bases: TGTGCCAGCTACAGGGGACCCTCCTACAATGAGCAGTACTTC.

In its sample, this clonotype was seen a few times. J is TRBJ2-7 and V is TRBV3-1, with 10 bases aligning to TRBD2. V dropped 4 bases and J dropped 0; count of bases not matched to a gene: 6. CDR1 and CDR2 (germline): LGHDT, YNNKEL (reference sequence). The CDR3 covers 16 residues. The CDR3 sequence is CASSRAGLAASYEQYF. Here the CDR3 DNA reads TGTGCCAGCAGCCGCGCTGGACTAGCGGCCTCCTACGAGCAGTACTTC.

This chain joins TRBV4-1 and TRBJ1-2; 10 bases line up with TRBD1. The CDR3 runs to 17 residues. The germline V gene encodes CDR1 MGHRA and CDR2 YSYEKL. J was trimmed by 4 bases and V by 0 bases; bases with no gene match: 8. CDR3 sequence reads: CASSQEGRQGAGYGYTF. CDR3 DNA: TGCGCCAGCAGCCAAGAGGGGAGACAGGGGGCTGGCTATGGCTACACCTTC.

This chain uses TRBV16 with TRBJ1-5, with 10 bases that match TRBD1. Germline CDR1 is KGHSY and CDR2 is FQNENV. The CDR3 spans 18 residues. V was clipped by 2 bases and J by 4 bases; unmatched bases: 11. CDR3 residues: CASSQTGTGELGNQPQHF. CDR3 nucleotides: TGTGCCAGCAGCCAAACTGGGACAGGGGAATTGGGAAATCAGCCCCAGCATTTT.

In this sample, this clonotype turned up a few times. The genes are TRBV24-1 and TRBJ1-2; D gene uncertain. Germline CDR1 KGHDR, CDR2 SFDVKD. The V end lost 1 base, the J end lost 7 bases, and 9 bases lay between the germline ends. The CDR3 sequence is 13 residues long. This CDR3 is CATSDFFGAGYTF. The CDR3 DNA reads TGTGCCACCAGTGATTTCTTCGGAGCTGGCTACACCTTC.

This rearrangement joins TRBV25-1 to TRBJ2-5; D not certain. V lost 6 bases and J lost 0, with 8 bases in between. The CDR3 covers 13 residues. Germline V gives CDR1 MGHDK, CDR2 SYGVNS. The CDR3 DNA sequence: TGTGCCAGCAGACTCTTAAACCAAGAGACCCAGTACTTC. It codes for CASRLLNQETQYF.

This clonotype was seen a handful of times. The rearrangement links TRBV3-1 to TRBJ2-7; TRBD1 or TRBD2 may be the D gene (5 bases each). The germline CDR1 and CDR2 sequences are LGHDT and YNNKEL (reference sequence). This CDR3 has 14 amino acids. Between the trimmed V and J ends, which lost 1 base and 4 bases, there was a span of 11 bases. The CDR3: CASSQGWDVYEQYF. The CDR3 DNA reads TGTGCCAGCAGCCAAGGATGGGACGTGTACGAGCAGTACTTC.

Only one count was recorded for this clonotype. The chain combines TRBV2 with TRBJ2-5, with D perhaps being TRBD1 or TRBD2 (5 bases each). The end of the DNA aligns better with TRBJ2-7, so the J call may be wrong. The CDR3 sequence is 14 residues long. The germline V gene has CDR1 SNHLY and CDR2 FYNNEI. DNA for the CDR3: TGTGCCATTACGCTGGGACCAGATTTTTCCGAGCAGTACTTC. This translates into CAITLGPDFSEQYF.

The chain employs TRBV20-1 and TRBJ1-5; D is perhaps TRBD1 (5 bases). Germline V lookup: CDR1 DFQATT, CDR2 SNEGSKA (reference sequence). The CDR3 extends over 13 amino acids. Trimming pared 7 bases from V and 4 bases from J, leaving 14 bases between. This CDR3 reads CSVTGRGNQPQHF. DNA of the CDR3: TGCAGTGTTACGGGACGGGGGAATCAGCCCCAGCATTTT.

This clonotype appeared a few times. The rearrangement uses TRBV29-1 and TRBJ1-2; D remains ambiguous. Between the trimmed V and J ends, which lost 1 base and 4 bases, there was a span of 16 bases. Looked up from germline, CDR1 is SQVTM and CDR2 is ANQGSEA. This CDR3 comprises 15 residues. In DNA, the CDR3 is TGCAGCGTTGAAGGAGAGGACCTTACGGGCTATGGCTACACCTTC. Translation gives CSVEGEDLTGYGYTF.

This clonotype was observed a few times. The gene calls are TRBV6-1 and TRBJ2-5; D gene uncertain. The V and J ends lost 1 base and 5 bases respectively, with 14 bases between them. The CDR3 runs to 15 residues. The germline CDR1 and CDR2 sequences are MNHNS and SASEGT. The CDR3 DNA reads TGTGCCAGCAGTGAAGTAAGGGTTGGTCAGGAGACCCAGTACTTC. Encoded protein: CASSEVRVGQETQYF.

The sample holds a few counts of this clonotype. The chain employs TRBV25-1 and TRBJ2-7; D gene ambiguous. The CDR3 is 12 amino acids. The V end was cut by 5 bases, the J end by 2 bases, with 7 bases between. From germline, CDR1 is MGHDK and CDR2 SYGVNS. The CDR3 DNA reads TGTGCCAGCAGTCCGGACCCCTACGAGCAGTACTTC. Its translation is CASSPDPYEQYF.

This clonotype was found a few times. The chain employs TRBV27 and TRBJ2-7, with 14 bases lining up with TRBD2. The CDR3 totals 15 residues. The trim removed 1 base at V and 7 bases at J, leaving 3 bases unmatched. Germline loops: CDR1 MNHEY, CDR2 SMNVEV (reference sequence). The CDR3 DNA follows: TGTGCCAGCAGTTTATACGGACTAGCGGGAGGTGAGCAGTACTTC. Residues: CASSLYGLAGGEQYF.

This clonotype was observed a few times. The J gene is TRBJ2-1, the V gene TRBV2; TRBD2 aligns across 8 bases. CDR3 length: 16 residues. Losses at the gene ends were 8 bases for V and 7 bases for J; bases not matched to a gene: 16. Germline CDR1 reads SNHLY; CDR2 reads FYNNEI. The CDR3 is CASGAGRAGGYNEQFF. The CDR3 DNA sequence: TGTGCCAGCGGCGCAGGGCGGGCGGGAGGATATAATGAGCAGTTCTTC.

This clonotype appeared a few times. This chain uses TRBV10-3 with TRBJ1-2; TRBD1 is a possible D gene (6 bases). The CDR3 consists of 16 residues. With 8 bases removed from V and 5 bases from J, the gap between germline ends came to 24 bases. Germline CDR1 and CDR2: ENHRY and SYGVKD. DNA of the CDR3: TGTGCCATCTTCTCCCCCGACGGGGGCGCGACGTATGGCTACACCTTC. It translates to CAIFSPDGGATYGYTF.

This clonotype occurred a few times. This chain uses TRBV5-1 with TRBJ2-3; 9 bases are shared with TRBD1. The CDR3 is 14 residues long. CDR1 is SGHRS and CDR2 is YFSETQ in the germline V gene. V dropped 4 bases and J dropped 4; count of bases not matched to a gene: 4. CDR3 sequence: CASSGDRGSDTQYF. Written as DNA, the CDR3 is TGCGCCAGCAGCGGCGACAGGGGGTCAGATACGCAGTATTTT.